This T cell receptor (beta chain) was documented in a study of T cells after yellow fever vaccination. Study conclusions and caveats: A small proportion of clonotypes was detected in both the CD4 and CD8 compartments. Subsequent booster samples again held most clones from primary vaccination (96% CD4, roughly 91% CD8). One caveat is that FACS-sorted repertoires could contain abundant clonotypes contaminating from the bulk population.

A process of 5'RACE template switching, which added a universal primer site and UMIs, was used to make TCR cDNA. MiXCR was run by TCRdb on the 5' RACE reads, yielding one entry per CDR3 protein. The profile shows about 240,000 distinct CDR3 sequences, 6.9% of them singletons. There are 13 residues in the CDR3. Germline V CDR1 and CDR2: SQVTM, ANQGSEA. V gave up 8 bases and J gave up 8 bases; unmatched junction bases: 9. Comments on this clonotype: Antigen specificity is unknown.

The sequence was obtained from a young man who received the YFV17D yellow fever vaccine. The chain combines TRBV29-1 with TRBJ2-1, with TRBD2 matching over 10 bases. This specimen was CD4+ T cells sorted from PBMCs, taken 15 days after the yellow fever booster vaccination. The CDR3 sequence: CSSRLAGAYEQFF. In DNA form, the CDR3 reads TGCAGCTCCAGGCTAGCGGGAGCGTATGAGCAGTTCTTC.